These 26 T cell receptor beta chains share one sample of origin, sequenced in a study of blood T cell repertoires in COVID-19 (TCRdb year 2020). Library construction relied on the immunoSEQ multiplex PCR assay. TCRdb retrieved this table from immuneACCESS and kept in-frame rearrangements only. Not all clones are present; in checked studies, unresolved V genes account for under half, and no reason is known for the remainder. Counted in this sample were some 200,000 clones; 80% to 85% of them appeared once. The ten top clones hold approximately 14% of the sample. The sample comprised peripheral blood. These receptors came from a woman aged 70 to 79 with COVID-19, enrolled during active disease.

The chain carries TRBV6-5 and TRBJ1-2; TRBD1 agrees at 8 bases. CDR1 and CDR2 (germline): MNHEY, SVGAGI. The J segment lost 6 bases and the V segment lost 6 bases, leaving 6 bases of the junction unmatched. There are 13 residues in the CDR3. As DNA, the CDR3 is TGTGCCAGCAGGCTTGGACAGGGTGATGGCTACACCTTC. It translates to CASRLGQGDGYTF.

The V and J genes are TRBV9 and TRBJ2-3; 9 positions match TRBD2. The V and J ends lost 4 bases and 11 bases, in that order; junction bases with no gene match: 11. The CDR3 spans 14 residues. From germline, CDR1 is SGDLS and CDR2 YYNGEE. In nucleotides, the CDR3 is TGTGCCAGCAGCCCTCGAGTAGCGGGGGTTGAGCAGTATTTT. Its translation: CASSPRVAGVEQYF. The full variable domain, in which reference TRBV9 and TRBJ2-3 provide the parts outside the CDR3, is DSGVTQTPKHLITATGQRVTLRCSPRSGDLSVYWYQQSLDQGLQFLIQYYNGEERAKGNILERFSAQQFPDLHSELNLSSLELGDSALYFCASSPRVAGVEQYFGPGTRLTVL.

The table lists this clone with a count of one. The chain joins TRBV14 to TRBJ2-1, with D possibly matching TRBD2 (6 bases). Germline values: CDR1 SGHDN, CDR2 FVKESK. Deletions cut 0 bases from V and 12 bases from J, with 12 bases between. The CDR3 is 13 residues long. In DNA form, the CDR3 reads TGTGCCAGCAGCCAAGACGTCGTGGGAGGGCAGTTCTTC. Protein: CASSQDVVGGQFF.

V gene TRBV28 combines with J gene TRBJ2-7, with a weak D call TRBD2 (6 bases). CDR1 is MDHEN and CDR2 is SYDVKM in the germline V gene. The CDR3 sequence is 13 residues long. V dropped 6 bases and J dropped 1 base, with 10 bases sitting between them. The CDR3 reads CASSHSGSYEQYF. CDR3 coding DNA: TGTGCCAGCAGCCATAGCGGTTCCTACGAGCAGTACTTC.

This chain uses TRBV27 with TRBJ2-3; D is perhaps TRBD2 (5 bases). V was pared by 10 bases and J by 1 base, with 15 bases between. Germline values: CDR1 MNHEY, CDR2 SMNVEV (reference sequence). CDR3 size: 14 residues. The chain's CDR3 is CATSRSGGTDTQYF. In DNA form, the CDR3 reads TGTGCCACCTCTCGAAGCGGTGGCACAGATACGCAGTATTTT.

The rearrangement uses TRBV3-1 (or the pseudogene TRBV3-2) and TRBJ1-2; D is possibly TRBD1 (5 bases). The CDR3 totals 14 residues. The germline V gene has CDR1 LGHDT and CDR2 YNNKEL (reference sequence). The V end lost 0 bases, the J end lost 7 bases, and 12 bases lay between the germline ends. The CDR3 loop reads CASSQEPGNGGYTF. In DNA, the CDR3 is TGTGCCAGCAGCCAAGAACCAGGGAACGGTGGCTACACCTTC.

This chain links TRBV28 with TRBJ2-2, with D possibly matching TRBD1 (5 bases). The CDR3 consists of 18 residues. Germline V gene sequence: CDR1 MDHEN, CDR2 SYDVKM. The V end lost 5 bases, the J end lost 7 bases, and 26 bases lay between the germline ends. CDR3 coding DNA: TGTGCCAGCAGTCCCGACAGTAGGCCGGTCAGGTTCAACGGGGAGCTGTTTTTT. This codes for CASSPDSRPVRFNGELFF.

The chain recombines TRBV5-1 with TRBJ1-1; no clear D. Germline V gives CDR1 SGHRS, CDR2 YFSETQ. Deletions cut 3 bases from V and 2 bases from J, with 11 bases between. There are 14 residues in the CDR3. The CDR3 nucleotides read TGCGCCAGCAGCTCCCTTCGGGATAACACTGAAGCTTTCTTT. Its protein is CASSSLRDNTEAFF. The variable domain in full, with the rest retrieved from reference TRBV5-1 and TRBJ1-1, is KAGVTQTPRYLIKTRGQQVTLSCSPISGHRSVSWYQQTPGQGLQFLFEYFSETQRNKGNFPGRFSGRQFSNSRSEMNVSTLELGDSALYLCASSSLRDNTEAFFGQGTRLTVV.

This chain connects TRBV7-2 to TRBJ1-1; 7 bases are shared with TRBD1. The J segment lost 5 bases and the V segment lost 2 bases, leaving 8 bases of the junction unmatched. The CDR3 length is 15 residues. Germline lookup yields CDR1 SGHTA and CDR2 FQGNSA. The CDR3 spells CASSLYRGLRTEAFF. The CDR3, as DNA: TGTGCCAGCAGCTTATACAGGGGCCTGCGGACTGAAGCTTTCTTT. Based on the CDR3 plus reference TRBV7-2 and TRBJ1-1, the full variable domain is GAGVSQSPSNKVTEKGKDVELRCDPISGHTALYWYRQSLGQGLEFLIYFQGNSAPDKSGLPSDRFSAERTGGSVSTLTIQRTQQEDSAVYLCASSLYRGLRTEAFFGQGTRLTVV.

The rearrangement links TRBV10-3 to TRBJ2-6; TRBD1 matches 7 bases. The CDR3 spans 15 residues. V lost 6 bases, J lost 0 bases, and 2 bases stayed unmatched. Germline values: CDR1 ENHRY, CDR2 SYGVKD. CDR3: CAIRGDSSGANVLTF. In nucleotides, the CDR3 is TGTGCCATCAGGGGGGACAGCTCTGGGGCCAACGTCCTGACTTTC.

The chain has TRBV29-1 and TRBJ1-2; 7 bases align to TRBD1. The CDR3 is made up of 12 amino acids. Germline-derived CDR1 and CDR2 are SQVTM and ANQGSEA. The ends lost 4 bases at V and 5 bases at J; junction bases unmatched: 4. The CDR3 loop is CSVATGTYGYTF. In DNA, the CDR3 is TGCAGCGTTGCGACAGGGACGTATGGCTACACCTTC.

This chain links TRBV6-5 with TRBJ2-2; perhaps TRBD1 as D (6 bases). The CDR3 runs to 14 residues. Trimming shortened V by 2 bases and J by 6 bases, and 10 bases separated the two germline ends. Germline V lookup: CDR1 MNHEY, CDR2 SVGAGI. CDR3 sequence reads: CASSYLQGPGELFF. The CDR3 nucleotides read TGTGCCAGCAGTTACCTGCAGGGGCCCGGGGAGCTGTTTTTT.

CDR3 DNA: TGTGCCAGCAGCTTAGCGGGAGTGCAAGACATTCAGTACTTC. It translates to CASSLAGVQDIQYF. This chain connects TRBV7-8 to TRBJ2-4, with D tentatively TRBD2 (5 bases). CDR3 size: 14 residues. Germline loops: CDR1 SGHVS, CDR2 FQNEAQ. Trimming left V 0 bases short and J 8 bases short, with 11 bases between.

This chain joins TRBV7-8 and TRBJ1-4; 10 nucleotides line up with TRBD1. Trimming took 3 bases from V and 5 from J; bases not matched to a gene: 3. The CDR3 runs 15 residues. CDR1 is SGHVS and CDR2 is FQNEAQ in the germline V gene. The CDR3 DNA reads TGTGCCAGCAGCTTGGGACAGGGGTGGAATGAAAAACTGTTTTTT. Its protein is CASSLGQGWNEKLFF.

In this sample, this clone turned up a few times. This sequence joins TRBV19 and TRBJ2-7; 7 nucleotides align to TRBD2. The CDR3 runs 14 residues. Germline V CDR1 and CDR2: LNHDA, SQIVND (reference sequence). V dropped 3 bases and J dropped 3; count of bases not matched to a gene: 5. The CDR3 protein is CASSISRESYEQYF. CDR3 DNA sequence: TGTGCCAGTAGTATCTCGCGGGAGAGCTACGAGCAGTACTTC. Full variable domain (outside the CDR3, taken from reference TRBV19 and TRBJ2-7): DGGITQSPKYLFRKEGQNVTLSCEQNLNHDAMYWYRQDPGQGLRLIYYSQIVNDFQKGDIAEGYSVSREKKESFPLTVTSAQKNPTAFYLCASSISRESYEQYFGPGTRLTVT.

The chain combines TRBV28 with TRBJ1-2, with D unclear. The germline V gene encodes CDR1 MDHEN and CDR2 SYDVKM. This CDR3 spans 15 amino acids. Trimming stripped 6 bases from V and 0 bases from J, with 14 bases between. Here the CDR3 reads CASRDTPKANYGYTF. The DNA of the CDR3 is TGTGCCAGCAGAGACACCCCGAAAGCTAACTATGGCTACACCTTC.

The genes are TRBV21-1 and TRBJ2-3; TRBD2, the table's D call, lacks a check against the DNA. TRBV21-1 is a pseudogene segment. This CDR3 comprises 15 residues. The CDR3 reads CASPRGLAETDTQYF. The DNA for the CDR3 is TGTGCCAGCCCCAGGGGACTAGCGGAGACAGATACGCAGTATTTT.

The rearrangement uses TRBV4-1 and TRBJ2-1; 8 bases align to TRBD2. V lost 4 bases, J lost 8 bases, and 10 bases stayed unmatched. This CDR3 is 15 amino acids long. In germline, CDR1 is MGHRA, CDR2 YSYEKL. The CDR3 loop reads CASSPFIGRVHEQFF. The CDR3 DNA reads TGCGCCAGCAGCCCTTTTATCGGGAGGGTCCATGAGCAGTTCTTC.

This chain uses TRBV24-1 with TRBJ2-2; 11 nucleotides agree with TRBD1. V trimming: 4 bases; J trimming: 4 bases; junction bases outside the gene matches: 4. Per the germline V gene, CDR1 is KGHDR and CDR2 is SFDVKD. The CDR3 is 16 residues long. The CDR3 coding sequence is TGTGCCACCAGTGAGTATGGGACAGGGGGCACCGGGGAGCTGTTTTTT. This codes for CATSEYGTGGTGELFF.

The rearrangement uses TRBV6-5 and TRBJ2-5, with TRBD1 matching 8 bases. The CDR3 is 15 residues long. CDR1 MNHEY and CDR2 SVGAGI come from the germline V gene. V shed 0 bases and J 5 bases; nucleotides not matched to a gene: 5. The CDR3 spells CASSYSAGGGETQYF. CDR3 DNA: TGTGCCAGCAGTTACTCCGCAGGGGGCGGGGAGACCCAGTACTTC.

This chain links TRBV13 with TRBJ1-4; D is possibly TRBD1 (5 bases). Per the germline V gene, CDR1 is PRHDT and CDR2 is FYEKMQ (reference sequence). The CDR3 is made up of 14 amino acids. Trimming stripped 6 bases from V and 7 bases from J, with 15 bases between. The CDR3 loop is CASRKTGEGEKLFF. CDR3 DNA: TGTGCCAGCAGAAAGACGGGGGAGGGTGAAAAACTGTTTTTT.

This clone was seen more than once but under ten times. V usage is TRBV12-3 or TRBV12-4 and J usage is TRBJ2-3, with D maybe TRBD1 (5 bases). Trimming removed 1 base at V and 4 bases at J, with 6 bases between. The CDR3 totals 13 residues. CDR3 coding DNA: TGTGCCAGCAGTTTAGGGGGCGCAGATACGCAGTATTTT. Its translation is CASSLGGADTQYF.

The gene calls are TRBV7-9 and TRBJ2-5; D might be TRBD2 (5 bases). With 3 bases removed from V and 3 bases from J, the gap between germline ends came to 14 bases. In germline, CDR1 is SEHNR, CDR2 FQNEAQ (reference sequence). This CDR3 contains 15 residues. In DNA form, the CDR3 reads TGTGCCAGCAGCTTGACACACGCACTAGAAGAGACCCAGTACTTC. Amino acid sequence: CASSLTHALEETQYF.

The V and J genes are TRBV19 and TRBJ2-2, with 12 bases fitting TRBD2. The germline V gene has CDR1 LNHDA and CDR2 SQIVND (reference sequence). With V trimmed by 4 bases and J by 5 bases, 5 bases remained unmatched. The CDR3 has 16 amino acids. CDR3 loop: CASSTRLAGVTGELFF. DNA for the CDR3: TGTGCCAGTAGTACACGACTAGCGGGGGTTACCGGGGAGCTGTTTTTT.

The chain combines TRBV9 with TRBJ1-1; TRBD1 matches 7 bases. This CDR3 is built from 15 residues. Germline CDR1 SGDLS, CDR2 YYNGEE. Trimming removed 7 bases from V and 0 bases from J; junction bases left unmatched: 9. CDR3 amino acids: CASVRDSAMNTEAFF. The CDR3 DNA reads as TGTGCCAGCGTGCGGGACAGTGCCATGAACACTGAAGCTTTCTTT.

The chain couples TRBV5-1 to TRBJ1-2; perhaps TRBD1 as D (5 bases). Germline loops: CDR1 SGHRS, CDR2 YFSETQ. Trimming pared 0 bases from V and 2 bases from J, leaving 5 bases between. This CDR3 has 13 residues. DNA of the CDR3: TGCGCCAGCAGCTTGGCAGGGAACTATGGCTACACCTTC. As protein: CASSLAGNYGYTF.